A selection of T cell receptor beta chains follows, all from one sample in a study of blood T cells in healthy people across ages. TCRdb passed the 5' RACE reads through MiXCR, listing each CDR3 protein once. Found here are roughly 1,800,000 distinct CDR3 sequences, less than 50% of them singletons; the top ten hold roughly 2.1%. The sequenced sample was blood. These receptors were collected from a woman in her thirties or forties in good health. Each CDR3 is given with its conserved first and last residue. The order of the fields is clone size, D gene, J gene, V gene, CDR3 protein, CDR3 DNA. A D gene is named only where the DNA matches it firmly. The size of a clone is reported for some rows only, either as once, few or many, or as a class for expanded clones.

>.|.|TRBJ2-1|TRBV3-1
CASSLTGTWSNEQFF
TGTGCCAGCAGCCTAACCGGGACATGGAGCAATGAGCAGTTCTTC
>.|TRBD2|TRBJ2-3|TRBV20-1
CSQSGGTDTQYF
TGCAGTCAAAGCGGGGGCACAGATACGCAGTATTTT
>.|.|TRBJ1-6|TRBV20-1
CSARDPKNYNSPLHF
TGCAGTGCTAGAGATCCGAAGAACTATAATTCACCCCTCCACTTT
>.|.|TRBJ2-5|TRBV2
CASNLREQETQYF
TGTGCCAGCAATCTCCGGGAACAAGAGACCCAGTACTTC
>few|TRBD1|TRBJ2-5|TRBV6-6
CASSPRQGASETQYF
TGTGCCAGCAGTCCTCGACAGGGGGCCTCAGAGACCCAGTACTTC
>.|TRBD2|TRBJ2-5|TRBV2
CASLRSSGGHEETQYF
TGTGCCAGCCTCCGGTCTAGCGGGGGCCACGAGGAGACCCAGTACTTC
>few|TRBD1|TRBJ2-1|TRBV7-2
CASSLKFDRQGEQFF
TGTGCCAGCAGCCTAAAATTCGACAGACAGGGTGAGCAGTTCTTC
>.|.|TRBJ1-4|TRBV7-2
CASSPGAATNEKLFF
TGTGCCAGCAGCCCAGGGGCGGCAACTAATGAAAAACTGTTTTTT
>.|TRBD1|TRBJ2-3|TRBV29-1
CSVESWGQGGRPDTQYF
TGCAGCGTTGAAAGTTGGGGACAGGGAGGACGTCCAGATACGCAGTATTTT
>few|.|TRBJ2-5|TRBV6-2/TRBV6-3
CAGSSPSLLETQYF
TGTGCCGGATCCTCACCATCGCTCTTGGAGACCCAGTACTTC
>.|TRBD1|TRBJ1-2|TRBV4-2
CASSQTPGQNYGYTF
TGTGCCAGCAGCCAGACCCCGGGACAGAACTATGGCTACACCTTC
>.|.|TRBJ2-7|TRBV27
CASSSPGGPVDEQYF
TGTGCCAGCAGTTCACCCGGGGGGCCCGTGGACGAGCAGTACTTC
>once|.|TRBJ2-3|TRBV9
CASSVAVGGRTDTQYF
TGTGCCAGCAGCGTAGCGGTGGGGGGGCGCACAGATACGCAGTATTTT
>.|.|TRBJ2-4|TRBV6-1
CASSEWLGQDGRMGIQYF
TGTGCCAGCAGTGAATGGCTCGGACAAGATGGTCGAATGGGCATTCAGTACTTC
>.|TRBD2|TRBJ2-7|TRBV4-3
CASSQQPPTAGVSSYEQYF
TGCGCCAGCAGCCAACAACCACCGACAGCGGGGGTGTCCTCCTACGAGCAGTACTTC
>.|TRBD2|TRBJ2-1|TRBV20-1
CSARQTSGGFNEQFF
TGCAGTGCTCGTCAAACTAGCGGGGGTTTCAATGAGCAGTTCTTC
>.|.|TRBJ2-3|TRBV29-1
CSAPTGRSFTDTQYF
TGCAGCGCCCCTACAGGGAGAAGCTTCACAGATACGCAGTATTTT
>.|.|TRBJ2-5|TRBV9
CASSNPGLEVGTQYF
TGTGCCAGCAGCAATCCCGGCCTTGAGGTGGGGACCCAGTACTTC
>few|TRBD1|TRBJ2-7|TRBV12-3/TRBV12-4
CASTNRTGSYEQYF
TGTGCCAGCACCAATCGGACAGGGTCCTACGAGCAGTACTTC
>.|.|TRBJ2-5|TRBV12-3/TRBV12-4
CASSRAGDGWETQYF
TGTGCCAGCAGCCGGGCAGGGGATGGCTGGGAGACCCAGTACTTC
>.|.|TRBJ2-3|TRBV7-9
CASSLRQAINTDTQYF
TGTGCCAGCAGCTTGAGACAGGCGATAAACACAGATACGCAGTATTTT
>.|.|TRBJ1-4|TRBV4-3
CASSMVPATNEKLFF
TGCGCCAGCAGCATGGTACCGGCAACTAATGAAAAACTGTTTTTT
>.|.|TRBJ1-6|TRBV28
CASSLPDNGSPLHF
TGTGCCAGCAGTTTACCGGACAATGGCTCACCCCTCCACTTT
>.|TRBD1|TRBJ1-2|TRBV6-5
CASSRDSWTGYGYTF
TGTGCCAGCAGTCGCGACAGCTGGACAGGCTATGGCTACACCTTC
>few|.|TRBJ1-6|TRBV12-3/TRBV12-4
CASRPQVNSYNSPLHF
TGTGCCAGCAGACCACAGGTTAACTCCTATAATTCACCCCTCCACTTT
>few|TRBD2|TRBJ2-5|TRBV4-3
CASSQELGTSSETQYF
TGCGCCAGCAGCCAAGAGCTGGGGACTAGTTCAGAGACCCAGTACTTC
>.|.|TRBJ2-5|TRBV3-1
CASSLGFAQYF
TGTGCCAGCAGCCTCGGTTTCGCCCAGTACTTC
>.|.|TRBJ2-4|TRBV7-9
CASSLITDSSKNIQYF
TGTGCCAGCAGCCTCATTACCGACTCCTCCAAAAACATTCAGTACTTC
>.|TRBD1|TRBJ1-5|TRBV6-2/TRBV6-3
CASSYIGGAGQPQHF
TGTGCCAGCAGTTACATAGGGGGCGCAGGTCAGCCCCAGCATTTT
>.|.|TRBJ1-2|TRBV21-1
CASSKPLHRGLRGYTF
TGTGCCAGCAGCAAACCCCTACACAGGGGCCTACGGGGCTACACCTTC
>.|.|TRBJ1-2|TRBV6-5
CASRGGASYGYTF
TGTGCCAGCAGAGGGGGGGCCAGCTATGGCTACACCTTC
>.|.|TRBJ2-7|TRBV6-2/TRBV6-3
CASSWTAYEQYF
TGTGCCAGCAGTTGGACAGCCTACGAGCAGTACTTC
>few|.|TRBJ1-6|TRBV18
CASSPKPNSPLHF
TGTGCCAGCTCACCAAAACCTAATTCACCCCTCCACTTT
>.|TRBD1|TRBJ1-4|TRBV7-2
CASTTDRGNEKLFF
TGTGCCAGCACCACGGACAGGGGAAATGAAAAACTGTTTTTT
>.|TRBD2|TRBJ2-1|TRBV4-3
CASSQEDGIAGAPYNEQFF
TGCGCCAGCAGCCAAGAGGATGGGATAGCGGGGGCCCCGTACAATGAGCAGTTCTTC
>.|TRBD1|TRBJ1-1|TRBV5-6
CASSFRDRLNTEAFF
TGTGCCAGCAGCTTTAGGGACAGGTTGAACACTGAAGCTTTCTTT
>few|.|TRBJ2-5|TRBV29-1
CSVVGGQQETQYF
TGCAGCGTTGTGGGGGGACAGCAAGAGACCCAGTACTTC
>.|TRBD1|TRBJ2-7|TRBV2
CASRGDRSSYNEQYF
TGTGCCAGCAGAGGGGACAGGAGCTCCTACAATGAGCAGTACTTC
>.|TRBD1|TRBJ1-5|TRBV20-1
CSAIKLTGGIGNQPQHF
TGCAGTGCTATAAAATTGACAGGGGGGATAGGGAATCAGCCCCAGCATTTT
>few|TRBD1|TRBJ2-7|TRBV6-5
CASSRDRMRAQYF
TGTGCCAGCAGCCGGGACAGGATGAGGGCCCAGTACTTC
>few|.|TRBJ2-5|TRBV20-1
CSADTRLASETQYF
TGCAGTGCCGACACTAGGTTAGCCTCAGAGACCCAGTACTTC
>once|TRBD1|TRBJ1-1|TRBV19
CASMAAGGLNTEAFF
TGTGCCAGTATGGCGGCAGGGGGATTGAACACTGAAGCTTTCTTT
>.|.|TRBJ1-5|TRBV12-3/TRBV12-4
CASVATNQPQHF
TGTGCCAGCGTAGCAACTAATCAGCCCCAGCATTTT
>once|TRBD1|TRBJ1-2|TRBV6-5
CASSYFSGGYGYTF
TGTGCCAGCAGTTACTTCTCAGGGGGGTATGGCTACACCTTC
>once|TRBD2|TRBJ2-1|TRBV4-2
CASSQVASGAETQFF
TGTGCCAGCAGCCAAGTGGCTAGCGGGGCAGAGACCCAGTTCTTC
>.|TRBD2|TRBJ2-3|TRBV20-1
CSAALGGADTQYF
TGCAGTGCCGCTTTGGGAGGGGCAGATACGCAGTATTTT
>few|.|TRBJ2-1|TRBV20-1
CSARDLATYNEQFF
TGCAGTGCTAGAGATCTCGCGACCTACAATGAGCAGTTCTTC
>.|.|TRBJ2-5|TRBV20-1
CSARDISRAAETQYF
TGCAGTGCTAGAGATATTTCCCGGGCGGCGGAGACCCAGTACTTC
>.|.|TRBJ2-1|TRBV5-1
CASSLALATYNEQFF
TGCGCCAGCAGCTTGGCTCTAGCGACTTACAATGAGCAGTTCTTC
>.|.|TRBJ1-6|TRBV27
CASSQNRIFYNSPLHF
TGTGCCAGCAGTCAAAACAGGATTTTTTATAATTCACCCCTCCACTTT
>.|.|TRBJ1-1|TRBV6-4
CASRRETGSTEAFF
TGTGCCAGCAGACGGGAGACGGGGTCAACTGAAGCTTTCTTT
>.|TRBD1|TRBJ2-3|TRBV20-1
CSALDRVLADTQYF
TGCAGTGCTCTGGACAGGGTCCTGGCAGATACGCAGTATTTT
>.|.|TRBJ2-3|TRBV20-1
CSAPGAVSRSTDTQYF
TGCAGTGCTCCAGGGGCGGTCAGTCGGAGCACAGATACGCAGTATTTT
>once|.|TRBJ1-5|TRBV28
CASNLRVPNQPQHF
TGTGCCAGCAACCTCAGGGTTCCCAATCAGCCCCAGCATTTT
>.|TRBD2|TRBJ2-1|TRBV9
CASSVSGGTFNEQFF
TGTGCCAGCAGCGTCAGCGGGGGAACATTTAATGAGCAGTTCTTC
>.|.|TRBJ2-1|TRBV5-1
CASSPDSGVTQFF
TGCGCCAGCAGTCCGGACAGTGGTGTGACCCAGTTCTTC
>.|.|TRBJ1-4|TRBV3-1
CASSPGGNSREKLFF
TGTGCCAGCAGCCCCGGCGGGAACTCGCGCGAAAAACTGTTTTTT